This TCR beta chain comes out of a study of cytomegalovirus exposure and HLA in healthy donors. Findings and caveats of the study: The authors listed about 170 TCR beta chains as cytomegalovirus-associated. Earlier findings revealed that most TCR beta V segments proved productive either about 87% or about 30% of the time.

Comment on this clone: Its antigen remains unidentified.

A multiplex PCR was run with 60 Vbeta primers and 13 Jbeta primers. Generated by immunoSEQ multiplex PCR, the TCRdb table keeps only in-frame clones and is missing some. The repertoire includes under 90,000 clones, roughly two thirds of them detected once, and approximately 7.6% sits in the top ten. The CDR3 has 14 residues. Germline V CDR1 and CDR2: SGHNT, YYREEE (reference sequence). V shed 0 bases and J 5 bases; nucleotides not matched to a gene: 4. This clonotype was obtained from a man aged 35-49 years in good health and CMV-seropositive. This rearrangement joins TRBV5-4 to TRBJ2-5; 7 bases fit TRBD1. Sequencing was done on a sample of PBMCs. CDR3 loop: CASSLVGGMETQYF. DNA of the CDR3: TGTGCCAGCAGCTTGGTAGGGGGCATGGAGACCCAGTACTTC.